Shown below are 2 T cell receptor beta chains from a single sample sequenced in a study of long-term antiretroviral therapy in people with HIV. Researchers ran immunoSEQ v3.0 at survey level. Using immunoSEQ multiplex PCR, the repertoire was profiled, and TCRdb retains in-frame clones only, with some absent. The table lists roughly 29,000 clones, 70% to 85% of them singletons. The sample here was unsorted PBMCs, taken 3 years after starting antiretroviral therapy. The receptors here all came from a man aged 35 to 55 with HIV.

The chain combines TRBV5-6 with TRBJ2-7; D call uncertain. Germline loops: CDR1 SGHDT, CDR2 YYEEEE. The length of the CDR3 is 12 residues. Trimming took off 8 bases at V and 5 bases at J, with 14 bases between the two ends. The CDR3 here is CASGYGYHEQYF. CDR3 bases: TGTGCCAGTGGATACGGGTACCACGAGCAGTACTTC.

The chain carries TRBV5-8 and TRBJ2-7; TRBD2 aligns across 10 bases. The CDR3 extends over 14 amino acids. Trimming at V came to 6 bases and at J to 7 bases, leaving 10 bases not matched to a gene. From germline, CDR1 is SGHTS and CDR2 YDEGEE. The CDR3 is CASIQSGRAWEQYF. CDR3 DNA: TGTGCCAGCATCCAGAGCGGGAGGGCGTGGGAGCAGTACTTC. Together with reference TRBV5-8 and TRBJ2-7, the CDR3 gives the full variable domain: EAGVTQSPTHLIKTRGQQATLRCSPISGHTSVYWYQQALGLGLQFLLWYDEGEERNRGNFPPRFSGRQFPNYSSELNVNALELEDSALYLCASIQSGRAWEQYFGPGTRLTVT.